This passage covers 19 T cell receptor beta chains from one sample sequenced in a study of blood T cell repertoires in COVID-19. Clones were read by immunoSEQ multiplex PCR, and TCRdb kept only the in-frame ones, dropping some. The table records tens of thousands of clones, roughly 76% of them present only once. The sequencing sample was made of peripheral blood. Receptor source: a woman aged 55-69 years with acute or convalescent COVID-19.

This chain uses TRBV5-1 with TRBJ1-6; a possible D gene is TRBD1 (6 bases). Trimming shortened V by 3 bases and J by 10 bases, and 17 bases separated the two germline ends. CDR1 is SGHRS and CDR2 is YFSETQ in the germline V gene. The CDR3 covers 15 residues. The CDR3 DNA is TGCGCCAGCAGCTCCCGGGGGGACAAAAGCTCACCCCTCCACTTT. It encodes CASSSRGDKSSPLHF.

This chain links TRBV2 with TRBJ2-5; 7 nucleotides match TRBD2. This CDR3 is built from 16 residues. Germline V gene lookup returns CDR1 SNHLY and CDR2 FYNNEI. J gave up 5 bases and V 3 bases, and 12 bases lay outside the gene matches. CDR3 amino acids: CASSDSSGREVETQYF. The CDR3 coding sequence is TGTGCCAGCAGTGACTCCTCGGGTCGGGAGGTGGAGACCCAGTACTTC.

This clone was recorded only once. The identical CDR3 is also encoded by other nucleotide sequences in the sample. The CDR3 reads CASSSPTSGRYEQYF. DNA for the CDR3: TGTGCCAGCAGTTCCCCAACTAGCGGGAGATACGAGCAGTACTTC. The V gene is TRBV27, the J gene TRBJ2-7; TRBD2 agrees at 11 bases. The CDR3 runs to 15 residues. Germline V lookup: CDR1 MNHEY, CDR2 SMNVEV (reference sequence). Germline trimming cut 4 bases from V and 4 bases from J; bases unmatched to any gene: 6.

This clone was counted between two and nine times. The CDR3 protein is CAISDPGATNEKLFF. The CDR3 nucleotides are TGTGCCATCAGTGACCCAGGGGCAACTAATGAAAAACTGTTTTTT. This rearrangement joins TRBV10-3 to TRBJ1-4, with D possibly being TRBD1 (6 bases). V lost 3 bases to trimming and J lost 0 bases, with 8 bases between them. Per the germline V gene, CDR1 is ENHRY and CDR2 is SYGVKD. CDR3 length: 15 residues.

This chain connects TRBV4-1 to TRBJ2-3, with D possibly TRBD1 on 5 matching bases. V was trimmed by 1 base and J by 6 bases, leaving 20 bases between them. This CDR3 is built from 17 residues. CDR1 is MGHRA, CDR2 YSYEKL, per germline. CDR3 protein: CASSQGQQGMISDTQYF. CDR3 coding DNA: TGCGCCAGCAGCCAAGGGCAGCAGGGTATGATTTCGGATACGCAGTATTTT.

The gene calls are TRBV2 and TRBJ1-2; maybe TRBD1 (5 bases). Germline-derived CDR1 and CDR2 are SNHLY and FYNNEI. This CDR3 has 18 residues. V was pared by 4 bases and J by 6 bases, with 27 bases between. CDR3 nucleotide sequence: TGTGCCAGCAGTGGATCTGTGGTTTCAGGGTTGGGTATCGATGGCTACACCTTC. Amino acid sequence: CASSGSVVSGLGIDGYTF.

This chain joins TRBV10-2 and TRBJ1-2; perhaps TRBD1 as D (6 bases). CDR1 is WSHSY and CDR2 is SAAADI in the germline V gene. The CDR3 contains 13 residues. Trimming took 3 bases from V and 7 from J, leaving 12 bases between them. CDR3 bases: TGCGCCAGCAGTGACCTCAGGGGTGGTGGCTACACCTTC. Translation: CASSDLRGGGYTF.

This sequence joins TRBV6-5 and TRBJ2-7; 7 positions match TRBD1. Per the germline V gene, CDR1 is MNHEY and CDR2 is SVGAGI. V lost 7 bases and J lost 3; bases outside the gene matches: 6. The CDR3 covers 13 residues. DNA for the CDR3: TGTGCCAGCACTCTGGGACAGAGCTACGAGCAGTACTTC. It specifies CASTLGQSYEQYF.

The V and J genes are TRBV7-9 and TRBJ1-5; 9 bases match TRBD1. Germline CDR1 reads SEHNR; CDR2 reads FQNEAQ (reference sequence). This CDR3 is built from 15 residues. V trimming: 5 bases; J trimming: 7 bases; junction bases outside the gene matches: 9. The DNA of the CDR3 is TGTGCCAGCAGCATTGGACAGGGGATAGGGCAGCCCCAGCATTTT. Residues: CASSIGQGIGQPQHF.

The rearrangement links TRBV29-1 to TRBJ1-1; TRBD1 aligns across 7 bases. Looked up from germline, CDR1 is SQVTM and CDR2 is ANQGSEA. Germline trimming cut 5 bases from V and 5 bases from J; bases unmatched to any gene: 11. This CDR3 comprises 14 residues. As DNA, the CDR3 is TGCAGCGTTCGTCCCGGGGTCAGGGGGACTGAAGCTTTCTTT. The encoded protein is CSVRPGVRGTEAFF. The full variable domain, in which reference TRBV29-1 and TRBJ1-1 provide the parts outside the CDR3, is SAVISQKPSRDICQRGTSLTIQCQVDSQVTMMFWYRQQPGQSLTLIATANQGSEATYESGFVIDKFPISRPNLTFSTLTVSNMSPEDSSIYLCSVRPGVRGTEAFFGQGTRLTVV.

The rearrangement joins TRBV6-1 to TRBJ2-3, with 13 bases aligning to TRBD2. The CDR3 loop spans 15 amino acids. V was pared by 0 bases and J by 8 bases, with 2 bases of the junction left unmatched. The germline V gene encodes CDR1 MNHNS and CDR2 SASEGT. CDR3 amino acids: CASSEARTSGSTQYF. The CDR3 DNA reads as TGTGCCAGCAGTGAAGCACGGACTAGCGGGAGTACGCAGTATTTT.

This clone was seen just once. The chain links TRBV25-1 to TRBJ1-4; D unresolved. The V gene lost 6 bases and the J gene lost 0 bases, with 14 bases spanning the gap. Germline V CDR1 and CDR2: MGHDK, SYGVNS. The CDR3 length is 16 residues. The CDR3 loop is CASSSFPGSTNEKLFF. CDR3 in DNA: TGTGCCAGCAGCTCTTTTCCTGGCTCAACTAATGAAAAACTGTTTTTT.

This sequence joins TRBV7-9 and TRBJ2-7; tentative D call: TRBD2 (5 bases). The CDR3 contains 17 residues. Germline V gene lookup returns CDR1 SEHNR and CDR2 FQNEAQ (reference sequence). The ends were cut back, 3 bases at V and 0 bases at J, with 18 bases in the middle. Written as DNA, the CDR3 is TGTGCCAGCAGCTTTTGGACTGGCGGTTTTAGCTCCTACGAGCAGTACTTC. This gives the protein CASSFWTGGFSSYEQYF.

The chain couples TRBV2 to TRBJ1-1; D is perhaps TRBD1 (5 bases). Per germline, CDR1 SNHLY and CDR2 FYNNEI. Trimming left V 3 bases short and J 3 bases short, with 8 bases between. This CDR3 region has 13 residues. CDR3 loop: CASSDQGYTEAFF. The CDR3 nucleotides read TGTGCCAGCAGTGACCAGGGCTACACTGAAGCTTTCTTT.

J is TRBJ2-2 and V is TRBV5-4; D is perhaps TRBD2 (5 bases). With 0 bases removed from V and 7 bases from J, the gap between germline ends came to 10 bases. CDR1 SGHNT and CDR2 YYREEE come from the germline V gene (reference sequence). The CDR3 covers 14 residues. The chain's CDR3 is CASSLAGNRGELFF. CDR3 sequence (DNA): TGTGCCAGCAGCTTGGCCGGGAATCGCGGGGAGCTGTTTTTT.

This chain uses TRBV2 with TRBJ2-2; 8 nucleotides align to TRBD1. Germline V gene sequence: CDR1 SNHLY, CDR2 FYNNEI. V shed 5 bases and J 3 bases; nucleotides not matched to a gene: 8. The length of the CDR3 is 16 residues. Here the CDR3 reads CASSPPGQVDTGELFF. The CDR3 DNA reads as TGTGCCAGCAGTCCCCCGGGACAGGTTGACACCGGGGAGCTGTTTTTT.

The chain carries TRBV18 and TRBJ2-7; 7 positions match TRBD1. The CDR3 contains 13 residues. The germline CDR1 and CDR2 sequences are KGHSH and LQKENI. J lost 5 bases, V lost 4 bases, and 5 bases had no gene match. The chain's CDR3 is CASSLGQDDEQYF. CDR3 in DNA: TGTGCCAGCTCACTAGGACAGGACGACGAGCAGTACTTC.

J is TRBJ2-2 and V is TRBV24-1, with 9 bases lining up with TRBD1. Germline V gives CDR1 KGHDR, CDR2 SFDVKD. The CDR3 sequence is 18 residues long. After removal of 4 bases from V and 4 bases from J, the junction contained 12 bases not matched to a gene. The CDR3 reads CATSDMGSGQGPTGELFF. The CDR3 region has the DNA TGTGCCACCAGTGACATGGGGTCGGGACAGGGTCCCACCGGGGAGCTGTTTTTT.

V is TRBV29-1 and J is TRBJ1-1, with D possibly TRBD1 on 6 matching bases. The V gene's germline CDR1 is SQVTM and CDR2 ANQGSEA. Trimming left V 7 bases short and J 1 base short, with 13 bases between. The CDR3 loop spans 13 amino acids. The CDR3 sequence is CSAADSQNTEAFF. The DNA of the CDR3 is TGCAGCGCTGCGGACAGTCAGAACACTGAAGCTTTCTTT.